A selection of T cell receptor beta chains follows, all from one sample in a study of T cells in Graves' hyperthyroidism and ophthalmopathy. TCRdb reanalysed the multiplex PCR reads using MiXCR and keeps one entry per CDR3 protein. The table lists under 400,000 distinct CDR3 sequences, under 25% of them singletons. The sample consisted of blood. Receptors originate from a woman aged 50 to 65 with Graves' hyperthyroidism. CDR3s include the opening cysteine and the closing phenylalanine or tryptophan. Fields, in order: CDR3 protein, CDR3 DNA, V gene, D gene, J gene, clone size. A D gene is named only where the DNA matches it firmly. Rows may omit the clone size; those that give it use once, few, many or a size class.

CDR3aa: CASSLEGLGELFF
CDR3nt: TGTGCCAGCAGCTTAGAGGGTTTGGGGGAGCTGTTTTTT
v_gene: TRBV11-2
d_gene: -
j_gene: TRBJ2-2
abundance: many

CDR3aa: CASSLVVGLATDTQYF
CDR3nt: TGCGCCAGCAGCTTGGTCGTCGGACTAGCTACAGATACGCAGTATTTT
v_gene: TRBV5-1
d_gene: TRBD2
j_gene: TRBJ2-3
abundance: -

CDR3aa: CASRTKLTGGSNEQFF
CDR3nt: TGTGCCAGCAGGACAAAACTGACAGGTGGTAGTAATGAGCAGTTCTTC
v_gene: TRBV6-1
d_gene: -
j_gene: TRBJ2-1
abundance: many

CDR3aa: CASSPDRDRAYEQYF
CDR3nt: TGTGCCAGCAGTCCGGACCGGGACAGGGCCTACGAGCAGTACTTC
v_gene: TRBV5-8
d_gene: TRBD1
j_gene: TRBJ2-7
abundance: many

CDR3aa: CASGVPGLAGPYEQYF
CDR3nt: TGTGCCAGCGGCGTACCAGGACTAGCGGGGCCCTACGAGCAGTACTTC
v_gene: TRBV9
d_gene: TRBD2
j_gene: TRBJ2-7
abundance: -

CDR3aa: CASREDRGHGETQYF
CDR3nt: TGTGCCAGCAGGGAGGACAGGGGGCATGGAGAGACCCAGTACTTC
v_gene: TRBV2
d_gene: TRBD1
j_gene: TRBJ2-5
abundance: many

CDR3aa: CASSPGAGIDQPQHF
CDR3nt: TGTGCCAGCTCACCTGGGGCAGGGATCGATCAGCCCCAGCATTTT
v_gene: TRBV18
d_gene: -
j_gene: TRBJ1-5
abundance: few

CDR3aa: CASSQNRGETQYF
CDR3nt: TGTGCCAGCAGCCAAAACCGGGGGGAGACCCAGTACTTC
v_gene: TRBV3-1
d_gene: -
j_gene: TRBJ2-5
abundance: many

CDR3aa: CASSGQGSKEQFF
CDR3nt: TGTGCCAGCAGTGGTCAGGGGTCCAAGGAGCAGTTCTTC
v_gene: TRBV12-3/TRBV12-4
d_gene: -
j_gene: TRBJ2-1
abundance: many

CDR3aa: CASSRTGMVRTEAFF
CDR3nt: TGTGCCAGCAGTCGGACAGGGATGGTTAGGACTGAAGCTTTCTTT
v_gene: TRBV2
d_gene: TRBD1
j_gene: TRBJ1-1
abundance: -

CDR3aa: CAISDGRSGNTIYF
CDR3nt: TGTGCCATCAGTGACGGCCGCTCTGGAAACACCATATATTTT
v_gene: TRBV10-3
d_gene: -
j_gene: TRBJ1-3
abundance: -

CDR3aa: CSARDEGFNQPQHF
CDR3nt: TGCAGTGCTAGAGATGAGGGATTCAATCAGCCCCAGCATTTT
v_gene: TRBV20-1
d_gene: -
j_gene: TRBJ1-5
abundance: many

CDR3aa: CSAFPGNRTEAFF
CDR3nt: TGCAGTGCTTTCCCAGGGAATCGCACTGAAGCTTTCTTT
v_gene: TRBV20-1
d_gene: -
j_gene: TRBJ1-1
abundance: -

CDR3aa: CASSSGTGRGYTF
CDR3nt: TGCGCCAGCAGCTCAGGGACAGGGAGAGGCTACACCTTC
v_gene: TRBV5-1
d_gene: TRBD1
j_gene: TRBJ1-2
abundance: -

CDR3aa: CSAREIAGLSLETQYF
CDR3nt: TGCAGTGCTAGAGAAATAGCGGGGCTGAGTCTTGAGACCCAGTACTTC
v_gene: TRBV20-1
d_gene: TRBD2
j_gene: TRBJ2-5
abundance: many

CDR3aa: CASSLPGATYEQYF
CDR3nt: TGTGCCAGCAGCTTACCGGGGGCCACCTACGAGCAGTACTTC
v_gene: TRBV7-9
d_gene: -
j_gene: TRBJ2-7
abundance: many

CDR3aa: CASSTRQGPDTQYF
CDR3nt: TGTGCCAGCAGCACTCGACAGGGTCCAGATACGCAGTATTTT
v_gene: TRBV9
d_gene: TRBD1
j_gene: TRBJ2-3
abundance: few

CDR3aa: CSGLGALGAPEDTQYF
CDR3nt: TGCAGTGGTCTAGGGGCCTTGGGGGCCCCGGAGGATACGCAGTATTTT
v_gene: TRBV20-1
d_gene: -
j_gene: TRBJ2-3
abundance: many